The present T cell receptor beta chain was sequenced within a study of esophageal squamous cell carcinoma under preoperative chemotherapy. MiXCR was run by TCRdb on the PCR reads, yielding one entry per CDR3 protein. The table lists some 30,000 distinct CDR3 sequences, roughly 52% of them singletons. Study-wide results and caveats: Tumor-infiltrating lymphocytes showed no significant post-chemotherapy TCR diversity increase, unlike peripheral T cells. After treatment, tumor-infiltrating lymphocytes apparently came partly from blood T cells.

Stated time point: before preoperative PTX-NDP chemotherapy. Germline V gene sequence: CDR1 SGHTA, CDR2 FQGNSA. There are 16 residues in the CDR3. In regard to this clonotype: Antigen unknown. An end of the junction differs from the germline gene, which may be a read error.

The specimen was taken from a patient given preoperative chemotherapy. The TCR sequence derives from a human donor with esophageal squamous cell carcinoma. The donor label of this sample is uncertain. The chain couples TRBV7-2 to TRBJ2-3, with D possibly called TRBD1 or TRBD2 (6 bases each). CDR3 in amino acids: CASSPYGGRGPETQYF. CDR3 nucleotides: TGTGCCAGCAGCCCATACGGGGGCAGAGGGCCAGAGACGCAGTATTTC.